This TCR beta chain came from a study of cytomegalovirus exposure and HLA in healthy donors. PCR amplification relied on 60 Vbeta primers (plus 13 Jbeta primers). Assay used: immunoSEQ multiplex PCR; TCRdb lists only in-frame clones, some missing. The data contain about 200,000 clones, around four fifths of them singletons. Germline lookup yields CDR1 SEHNR and CDR2 FQNEAQ (reference sequence). After removal of 10 bases from V and 2 bases from J, the junction contained 9 bases not matched to a gene. The CDR3 covers 14 residues. The origin of this receptor is a man between 50 and 59 years old in good health and CMV-seronegative. V and J are TRBV7-9 and TRBJ1-2; 8 bases fit TRBD1. Sequencing was performed on PBMCs. For the CDR3, the DNA is TGTGCCACCCAACCCTGGGACAGGAACTATGGCTACACCTTC. It specifies CATQPWDRNYGYTF.